This T cell receptor beta chain was recovered during a study of cytomegalovirus exposure and HLA in healthy donors. Primers for the PCR totalled 60 Vbeta and 13 Jbeta. This table comes from immunoSEQ multiplex PCR, and its TCRdb copy is limited to in-frame clones, with some not included. The data contain approximately 91,000 clones, around 59% of them singletons. Points from the study as a whole: Most TCRs appeared rarely, but some public TCRs recurred in many donors. It was reported that the classifier diagnosed cytomegalovirus status with high specificity and sensitivity in both the original and validation cohorts.

The germline V gene encodes CDR1 SGHRS and CDR2 YFSETQ. This CDR3 has 17 amino acids. This clone was counted between two and nine times. The antigen remains unidentified. One junction end disagrees with the germline gene, perhaps due to a read error. The clonotype comes from a human donor in good health. V usage is TRBV5-1 and J usage is TRBJ2-3; 9 positions agree with TRBD2. Source material: PBMCs. The CDR3 bases are TGCGCCAGCAGCAATACACTAGCGGGTCAAAGCAGAGATACGCAGTATTTT. This translates into CASSNTLAGQSRDTQYF.